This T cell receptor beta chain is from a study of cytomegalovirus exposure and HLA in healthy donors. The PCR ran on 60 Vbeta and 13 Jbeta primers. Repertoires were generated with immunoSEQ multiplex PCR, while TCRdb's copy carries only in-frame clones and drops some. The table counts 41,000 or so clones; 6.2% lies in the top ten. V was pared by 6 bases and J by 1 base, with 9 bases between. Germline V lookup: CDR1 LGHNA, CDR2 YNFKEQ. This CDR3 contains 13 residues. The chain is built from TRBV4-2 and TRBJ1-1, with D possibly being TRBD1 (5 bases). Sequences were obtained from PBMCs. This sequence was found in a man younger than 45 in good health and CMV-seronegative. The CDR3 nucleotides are TGTGCCAGCAGACCTCAGGGGAACACTGAAGCTTTCTTT. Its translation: CASRPQGNTEAFF.